This T cell receptor beta chain was sequenced during a study of CD4 and CD8 cells across lung adenocarcinoma regions. Donors had localized lung adenocarcinoma, a non-small cell lung cancer. This clonotype has more than one count but fewer than ten. TCRdb recomputed calls from the PCR reads with MiXCR, one row per CDR3 protein. The sample lists 5,500 to 6,500 distinct CDR3 sequences, less than 60% occurring once. This CDR3 comprises 20 residues. CDR1 MNHNS and CDR2 SASEGT come from the germline V gene. The sequence was obtained from a male donor with lung adenocarcinoma. The CD4 and CD8 labels of this study may be unreliable. Sequencing was carried out using CD8+ T cells from the margin of a lung tumor. This chain connects TRBV6-1 to TRBJ2-1, with 8 positions matching TRBD2. The end of the DNA aligns better with TRBJ2-7, so the J call may be wrong. The CDR3 spells CASSEAGGVVAGGTWSEQYF. CDR3 nucleotides: TGTGCCAGCAGTGAAGCTGGGGGGGTGGTGGCGGGAGGTACTTGGAGTGAGCAGTACTTC.